This TCR beta chain was obtained from a study of shared clonotypes between healthy human individuals. Produced via immunoSEQ multiplex PCR; TCRdb's table is partial and in-frame only. Among 2 million to 2.5 million clones, 85% to 95% were seen once, and the ten largest hold about 0.41%. The V gene's germline CDR1 is SGHRS and CDR2 YFSETQ. This CDR3 region has 17 residues. V lost 1 base and J 8 bases, leaving 22 bases between the germline ends. The TCR originated in a man between 18 and 29 years old in good health. Some clones in this sample may be carry-over from other donors' samples. What was sequenced was naive CD4+ T cells from PBMCs. Subset described: CD45RA+ positively selected. V gene TRBV5-1 combines with J gene TRBJ2-1; the D call may be TRBD1 or TRBD2 (6 bases each). The CDR3 DNA is TGCGCCAGCAGCTTGACCCTTGGAGGGGGTACAATGGATGAGCAGTTCTTC. It translates to CASSLTLGGGTMDEQFF.